This T cell receptor (beta chain) was identified in a study of response to subunit inactivated influenza vaccine. This clonotype was observed a handful of times. The CDR3 contains 17 residues. After removal of 3 bases from V and 5 bases from J, the junction contained 11 bases not matched to a gene. From germline, CDR1 is KGHDR and CDR2 SFDVKD. Each CDR3 protein is one row after TCRdb ran MiXCR on the RT-PCR reads. The table includes more than 500,000 distinct CDR3 sequences, about 10% detected once. These records were also assigned to another study, of T cells expressing NK-cell markers. That source adds: TCR beta cDNA was made by 5'RACE template switching with UMIs.

The sequencing used PBMCs from blood, collected on the day of vaccination. The sequence was obtained from a middle-aged man who received an inactivated influenza vaccine. The chain joins TRBV24-1 to TRBJ2-3, with TRBD1 matching 9 bases. The CDR3 sequence is CATSDGIQGAFEDTQYF. CDR3 nucleotides: TGTGCCACCAGTGATGGGATACAGGGGGCTTTTGAAGATACGCAGTATTTT.